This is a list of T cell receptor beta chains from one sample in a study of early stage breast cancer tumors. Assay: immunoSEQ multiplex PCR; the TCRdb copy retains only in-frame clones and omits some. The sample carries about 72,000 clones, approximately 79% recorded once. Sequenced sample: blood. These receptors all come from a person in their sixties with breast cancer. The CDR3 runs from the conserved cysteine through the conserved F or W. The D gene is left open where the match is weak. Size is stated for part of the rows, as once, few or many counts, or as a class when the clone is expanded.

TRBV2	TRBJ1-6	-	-	CASKGQTDNSPLHF	TGTGCCAGCAAAGGACAGACCGATAATTCACCCCTCCACTTT
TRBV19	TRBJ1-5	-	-	CASRDGRNQPQHF	TGTGCCAGCCGAGACGGGCGCAATCAGCCCCAGCATTTT
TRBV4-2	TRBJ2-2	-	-	CASSLHMPGTGELFF	TGTGCCAGCAGCCTCCATATGCCGGGCACCGGGGAGCTGTTTTTT
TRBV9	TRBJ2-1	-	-	CASSVVHLAGDEQFF	TGTGCCAGCAGCGTAGTCCATCTAGCAGGCGATGAGCAGTTCTTC
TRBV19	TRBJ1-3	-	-	CASAYSGVPSGNTIYF	TGTGCCAGCGCCTATTCCGGGGTGCCCTCTGGAAACACCATATATTTT
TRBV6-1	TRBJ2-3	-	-	CASSEMTGRATDTQYF	TGTGCCAGCAGTGAAATGACAGGGAGGGCCACAGATACGCAGTATTTT
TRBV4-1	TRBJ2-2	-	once	CASSQDRAAVMSGELFF	TGCGCCAGCAGCCAAGATAGGGCGGCTGTCATGTCCGGGGAGCTGTTTTTT
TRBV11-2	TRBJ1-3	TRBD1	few	CASSLDRGLSNTIYF	TGTGCCAGCAGCTTAGACAGGGGGCTAAGCAACACCATATATTTT
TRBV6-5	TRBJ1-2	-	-	CASRQDGSDTF	TGTGCCAGCAGACAGGACGGATCGGACACCTTC
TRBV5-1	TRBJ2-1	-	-	CASSLVQGNEQFF	TGCGCCAGCAGCCTAGTACAGGGCAATGAGCAGTTCTTC
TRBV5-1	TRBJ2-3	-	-	CASSLGGGTDTQYF	TGCGCCAGCAGCTTGGGTGGGGGCACAGATACGCAGTATTTT
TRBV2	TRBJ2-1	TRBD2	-	CASSDPRGAYNEQFF	TGTGCCAGCAGTGATCCCCGGGGGGCCTACAATGAGCAGTTCTTC
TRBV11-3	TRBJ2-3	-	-	CASSLGSGRGDTQYF	TGTGCCAGCAGCTTAGGGTCGGGGCGCGGAGATACGCAGTATTTT
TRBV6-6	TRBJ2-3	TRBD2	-	CATRGRGTDTQYF	TGTGCCACCCGGGGGAGGGGCACAGATACGCAGTATTTT
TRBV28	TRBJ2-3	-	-	CASRPSTDTQYF	TGTGCCAGCAGACCTAGCACAGATACGCAGTATTTT
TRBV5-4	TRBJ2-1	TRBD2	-	CASSLKRLAGVDEQFF	TGTGCCAGCAGCTTGAAACGACTAGCGGGAGTCGACGAGCAGTTCTTC
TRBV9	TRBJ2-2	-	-	CASSPPGLVNTGELFF	TGTGCCAGCAGCCCCCCTGGGCTAGTGAACACCGGGGAGCTGTTTTTT
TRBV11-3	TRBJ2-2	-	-	CASSDRANTGELFF	TGTGCCAGCAGTGACAGAGCGAACACCGGGGAGCTGTTTTTT
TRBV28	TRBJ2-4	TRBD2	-	CASSRLAGIAKNIQYF	TGTGCCAGCAGTCGTCTAGCGGGAATAGCCAAAAACATTCAGTACTTC
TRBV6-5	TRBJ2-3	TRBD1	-	CASSPDRLGDTQYF	TGTGCCAGCAGCCCGGACAGGTTGGGAGATACGCAGTATTTT
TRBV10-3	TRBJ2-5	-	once	CANRDPRGETQYF	TGTGCCAACCGGGACCCCCGGGGGGAGACCCAGTACTTC
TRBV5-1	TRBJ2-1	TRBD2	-	CASSLESSGSFDEQFF	TGCGCCAGCAGCTTGGAATCTAGCGGGAGTTTCGATGAGCAGTTCTTC
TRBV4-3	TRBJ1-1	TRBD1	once	CASSQDLQGMNTEAFF	TGCGCCAGCAGCCAAGACTTACAGGGGATGAACACTGAAGCTTTCTTT
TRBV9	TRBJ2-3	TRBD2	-	CASSARGTSSDTQYF	TGTGCCAGCAGCGCTAGGGGGACTAGCTCCGATACGCAGTATTTT